The T cell receptor (beta chain) under discussion was sequenced for a study of cytomegalovirus exposure and HLA in healthy donors. Study conclusions and caveats: In vitro testing confirmed three CMV-associated chains as specific for CMV antigens. Likely technical artifact: a cluster of highly shared sequence variants.

The PCR contained 60 Vbeta and 13 Jbeta primers. Study processing details: Approximately 80 million unique TCR beta chains, roughly 11 million of them shared, were counted by a later analysis. Some clones are missing from TCRdb's copy, which holds only in-frame ones; the method was immunoSEQ multiplex PCR. V, J and clone size are those of that table, while D and trimming were read from the DNA. The sample has 180,000 or so clones, roughly 10% seen once. The CDR3 totals 16 residues. After removal of 1 base from V and 3 bases from J, the junction contained 8 bases not matched to a gene. Germline V CDR1 and CDR2: SGHNT, YYREEE (reference sequence). The study sampled nominally healthy donors, though unrecorded immune exposures were likely. Remarks on this clone: Its specificity is not known.

The J gene is TRBJ1-1, the V gene TRBV5-4; TRBD1 matches 8 bases. The sequence was collected from a young woman in good health and CMV-seropositive. Sequencing was done on a sample of PBMCs. CDR3 bases: TGTGCCAGCAGCTTGTTGGGCAGGGGGCAGGACACTGAAGCTTTCTTT. This codes for CASSLLGRGQDTEAFF.